This TCR beta chain originates from a study of blood T cell repertoires in COVID-19. Looking at the study overall: Acute and convalescent COVID-19 samples came from the United States, Italy and Spain. PBMCs, B-cell-depleted T cells, or T cells were the source of the cDNA or gDNA that made up the material.

One Seattle source followed patients from active infection through their disease course. As handled by the study authors: Reference gene primer amplification gave estimated nucleated cell counts. TCRdb's table, derived via immunoSEQ multiplex PCR, lists solely in-frame clones and lacks some. V and J calls and clone size are as listed in that table; D and trimming were resolved from the DNA. The table records around 52,000 clones, 75% to 90% of them present only once. Looked up from germline, CDR1 is GTSNPN and CDR2 is SVGIG (reference sequence). V shed 2 bases and J shed 4 bases, with 11 bases lying between them. The CDR3 sequence is 13 residues long.

Material for sequencing was peripheral blood. The chain recombines TRBV30 with TRBJ1-1; D is uncertain. The receptor was isolated from an elderly woman with COVID-19, enrolled during active disease. The CDR3 sequence: CAWSKGGSTEAFF. CDR3 DNA sequence: TGTGCCTGGAGTAAAGGCGGGAGCACTGAAGCTTTCTTT.